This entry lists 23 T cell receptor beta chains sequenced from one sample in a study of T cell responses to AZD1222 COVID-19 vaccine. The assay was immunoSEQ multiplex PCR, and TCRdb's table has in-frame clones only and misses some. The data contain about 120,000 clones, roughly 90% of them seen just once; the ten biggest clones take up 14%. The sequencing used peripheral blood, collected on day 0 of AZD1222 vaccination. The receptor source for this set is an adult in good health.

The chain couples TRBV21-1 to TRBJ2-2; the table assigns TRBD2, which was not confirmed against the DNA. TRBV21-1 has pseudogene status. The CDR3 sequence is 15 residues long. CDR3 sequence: CASSSTGGRTGELFF. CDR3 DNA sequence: TGTGCCAGCAGCTCAACCGGGGGGCGGACCGGGGAGCTGTTTTTT.

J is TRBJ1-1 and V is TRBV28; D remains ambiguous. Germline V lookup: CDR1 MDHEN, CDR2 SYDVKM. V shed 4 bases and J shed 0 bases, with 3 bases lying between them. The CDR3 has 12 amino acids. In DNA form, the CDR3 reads TGTGCCAGCAGTTCGATGAACACTGAAGCTTTCTTT. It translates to CASSSMNTEAFF.

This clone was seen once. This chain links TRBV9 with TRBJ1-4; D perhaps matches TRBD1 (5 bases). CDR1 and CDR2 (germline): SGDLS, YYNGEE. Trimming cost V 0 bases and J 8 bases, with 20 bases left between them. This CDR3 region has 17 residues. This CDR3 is CASSVGINGALGEKLFF. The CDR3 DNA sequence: TGTGCCAGCAGCGTAGGGATCAATGGGGCGCTGGGGGAAAAACTGTTTTTT.

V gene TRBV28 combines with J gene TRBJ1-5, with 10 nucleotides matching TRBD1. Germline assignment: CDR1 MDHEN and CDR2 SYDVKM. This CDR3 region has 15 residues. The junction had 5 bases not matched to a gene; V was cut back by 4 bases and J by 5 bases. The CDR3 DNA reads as TGTGCCAGCAGTTCGGGACAGGGGATAGATCAGCCCCAGCATTTT. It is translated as CASSSGQGIDQPQHF.

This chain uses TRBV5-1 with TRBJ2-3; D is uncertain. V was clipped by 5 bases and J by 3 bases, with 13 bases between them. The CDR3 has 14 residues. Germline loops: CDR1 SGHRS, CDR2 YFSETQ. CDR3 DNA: TGCGCCAGCAGGATGATCGACCCAACAGATACGCAGTATTTT. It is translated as CASRMIDPTDTQYF.

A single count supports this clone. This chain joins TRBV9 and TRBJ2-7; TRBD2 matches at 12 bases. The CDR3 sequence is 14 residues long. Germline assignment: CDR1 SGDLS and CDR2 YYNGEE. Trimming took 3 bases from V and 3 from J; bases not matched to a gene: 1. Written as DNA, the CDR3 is TGTGCCAGCAGCGGGACTAGCGGGGACTACGAGCAGTACTTC. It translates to CASSGTSGDYEQYF.

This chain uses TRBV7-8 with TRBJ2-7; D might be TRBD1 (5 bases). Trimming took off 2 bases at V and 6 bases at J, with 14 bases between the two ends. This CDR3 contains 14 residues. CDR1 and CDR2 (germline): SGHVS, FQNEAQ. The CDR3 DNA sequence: TGTGCCAGCAGCTTATCAGGGCGGTCTCGCGAGCAGTACTTC. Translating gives CASSLSGRSREQYF.

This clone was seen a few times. CDR3 region: CASSTMTGVDGYTF. The CDR3 coding sequence is TGTGCCAGTAGTACTATGACAGGGGTAGATGGCTACACCTTC. The chain uses TRBV19 and TRBJ1-2, with 8 bases aligning to TRBD1. The junction had 7 bases not matched to a gene; V was cut back by 4 bases and J by 6 bases. The CDR3 length is 14 residues. Germline values: CDR1 LNHDA, CDR2 SQIVND (reference sequence).

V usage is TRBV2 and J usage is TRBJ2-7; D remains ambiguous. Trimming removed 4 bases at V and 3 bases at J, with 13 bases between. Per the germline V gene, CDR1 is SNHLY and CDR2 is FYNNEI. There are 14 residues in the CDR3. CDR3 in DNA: TGTGCCAGCAGTGCTGACTCAACGATCTACGAGCAGTACTTC. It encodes CASSADSTIYEQYF. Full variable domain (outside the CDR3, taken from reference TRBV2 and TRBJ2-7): EPEVTQTPSHQVTQMGQEVILRCVPISNHLYFYWYRQILGQKVEFLVSFYNNEISEKSEIFDDQFSVERPDGSNFTLKIRSTKLEDSAMYFCASSADSTIYEQYFGPGTRLTVT.

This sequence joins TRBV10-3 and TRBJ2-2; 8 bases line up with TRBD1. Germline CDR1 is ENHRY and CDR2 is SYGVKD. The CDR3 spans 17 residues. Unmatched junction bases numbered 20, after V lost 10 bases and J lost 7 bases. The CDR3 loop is CANSDPTVDRENGELFF. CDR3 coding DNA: TGTGCCAACAGCGACCCAACGGTGGACAGGGAGAACGGGGAGCTGTTTTTT.

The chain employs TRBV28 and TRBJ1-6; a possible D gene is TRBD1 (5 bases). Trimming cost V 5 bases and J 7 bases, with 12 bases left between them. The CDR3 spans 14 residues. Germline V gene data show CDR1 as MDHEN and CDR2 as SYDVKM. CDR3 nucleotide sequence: TGTGCCAGCAGTCTAGACAGACACAATTCACCCCTCCACTTT. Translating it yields CASSLDRHNSPLHF.

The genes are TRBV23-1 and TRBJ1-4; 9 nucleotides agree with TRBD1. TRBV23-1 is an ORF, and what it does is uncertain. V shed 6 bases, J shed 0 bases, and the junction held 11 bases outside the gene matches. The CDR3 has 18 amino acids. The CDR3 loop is CASSRDRVTVTTNEKLFF. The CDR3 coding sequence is TGCGCCAGCAGCCGGGACAGGGTAACGGTTACAACTAATGAAAAACTGTTTTTT.

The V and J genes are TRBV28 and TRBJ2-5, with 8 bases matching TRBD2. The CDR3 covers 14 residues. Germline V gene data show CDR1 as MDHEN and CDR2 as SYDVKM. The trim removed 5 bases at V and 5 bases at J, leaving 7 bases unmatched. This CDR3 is CASSSAGGVETQYF. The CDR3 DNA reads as TGTGCCAGCAGTAGTGCCGGGGGGGTGGAGACCCAGTACTTC.

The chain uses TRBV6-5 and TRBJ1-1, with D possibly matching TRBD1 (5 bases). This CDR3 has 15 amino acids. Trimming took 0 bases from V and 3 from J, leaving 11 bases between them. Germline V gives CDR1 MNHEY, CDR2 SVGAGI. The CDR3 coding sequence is TGTGCCAGCAGTTACTCGGGGGGATTAGACACTGAAGCTTTCTTT. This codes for CASSYSGGLDTEAFF.

The CDR3 loop is CASSQGLSKKLFF. CDR3 nucleotide sequence: TGTGCCAGTAGTCAGGGCCTTTCGAAAAAACTGTTTTTT. The chain links TRBV19 to TRBJ1-4, with a possible D match to TRBD1 (5 bases). This CDR3 has 13 amino acids. The ends were cut back, 5 bases at V and 9 bases at J, with 13 bases in the middle. Germline CDR1 and CDR2: LNHDA and SQIVND (reference sequence).

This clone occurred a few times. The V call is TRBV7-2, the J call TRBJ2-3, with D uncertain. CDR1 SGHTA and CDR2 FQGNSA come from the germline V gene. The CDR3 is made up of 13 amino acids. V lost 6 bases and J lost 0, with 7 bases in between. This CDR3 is CASRPASTDTQYF. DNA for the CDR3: TGTGCCAGCAGACCGGCTAGCACAGATACGCAGTATTTT.

The CDR3 sequence: CASSFRRGELFF. The CDR3 DNA reads TGTGCCAGCAGCTTCAGACGCGGGGAGCTGTTTTTT. The chain joins TRBV7-2 to TRBJ2-2; D is unresolved. This CDR3 has 12 residues. Germline loops: CDR1 SGHTA, CDR2 FQGNSA. Trimming stripped 3 bases from V and 7 bases from J, with 6 bases between.

CDR3 DNA: TGCGCCAGCACCTCCGCGGGCTCTGGGGCCAACGTCCTGACTTTC. Protein sequence: CASTSAGSGANVLTF. The V gene is TRBV5-1, the J gene TRBJ2-6; possible D gene TRBD2, 5 bases. The CDR3 length is 15 residues. V shed 6 bases and J shed 0 bases, with 10 bases lying between them. Germline lookup yields CDR1 SGHRS and CDR2 YFSETQ.

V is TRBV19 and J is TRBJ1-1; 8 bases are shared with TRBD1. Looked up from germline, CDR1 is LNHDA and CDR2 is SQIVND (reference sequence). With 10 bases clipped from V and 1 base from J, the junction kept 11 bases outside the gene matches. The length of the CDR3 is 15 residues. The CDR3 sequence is CATRWRQGQNTEAFF. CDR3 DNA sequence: TGTGCCACCAGATGGCGACAGGGGCAGAACACTGAAGCTTTCTTT.

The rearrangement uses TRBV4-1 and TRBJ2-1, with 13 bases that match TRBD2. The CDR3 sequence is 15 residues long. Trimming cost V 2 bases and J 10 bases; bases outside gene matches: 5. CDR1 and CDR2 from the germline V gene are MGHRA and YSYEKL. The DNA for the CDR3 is TGCGCCAGCAGCCAAACTAGCGGGGGGGGCCAGGAGCAGTTCTTC. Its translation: CASSQTSGGGQEQFF.

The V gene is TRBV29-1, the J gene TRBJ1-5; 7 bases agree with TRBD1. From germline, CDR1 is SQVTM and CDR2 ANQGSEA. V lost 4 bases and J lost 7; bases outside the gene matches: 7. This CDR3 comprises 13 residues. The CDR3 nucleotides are TGCAGCGTTGGAGAGGGGGCCCGCCAGCCCCAGCATTTT. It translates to CSVGEGARQPQHF.

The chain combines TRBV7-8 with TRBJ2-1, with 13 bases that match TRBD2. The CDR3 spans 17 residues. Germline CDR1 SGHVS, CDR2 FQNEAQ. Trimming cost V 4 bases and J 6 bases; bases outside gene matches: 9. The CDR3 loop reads CASSSRTSGGLGNEQFF. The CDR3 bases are TGTGCCAGCAGCTCGCGGACTAGCGGGGGTCTGGGCAATGAGCAGTTCTTC.

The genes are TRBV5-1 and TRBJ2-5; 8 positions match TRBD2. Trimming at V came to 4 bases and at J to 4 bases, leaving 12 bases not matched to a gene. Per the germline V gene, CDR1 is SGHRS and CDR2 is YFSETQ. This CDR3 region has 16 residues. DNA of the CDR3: TGCGCCAGCAGCCCCTTTTCCGGGGGGGAGTCAGAGACCCAGTACTTC. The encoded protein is CASSPFSGGESETQYF.